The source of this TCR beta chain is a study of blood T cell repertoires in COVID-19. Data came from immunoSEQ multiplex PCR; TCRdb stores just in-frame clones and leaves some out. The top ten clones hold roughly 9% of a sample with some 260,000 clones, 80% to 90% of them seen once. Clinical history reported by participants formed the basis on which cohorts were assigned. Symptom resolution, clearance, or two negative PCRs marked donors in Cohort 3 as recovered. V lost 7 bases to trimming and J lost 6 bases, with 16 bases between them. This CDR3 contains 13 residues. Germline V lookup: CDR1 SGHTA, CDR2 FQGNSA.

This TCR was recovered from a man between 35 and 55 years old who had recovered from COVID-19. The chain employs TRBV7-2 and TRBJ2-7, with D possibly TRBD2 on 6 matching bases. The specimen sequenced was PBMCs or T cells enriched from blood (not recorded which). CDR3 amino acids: CASTNLGGSEQYF. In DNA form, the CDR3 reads TGTGCCAGCACCAACCTGGGGGGTTCCGAGCAGTACTTC.